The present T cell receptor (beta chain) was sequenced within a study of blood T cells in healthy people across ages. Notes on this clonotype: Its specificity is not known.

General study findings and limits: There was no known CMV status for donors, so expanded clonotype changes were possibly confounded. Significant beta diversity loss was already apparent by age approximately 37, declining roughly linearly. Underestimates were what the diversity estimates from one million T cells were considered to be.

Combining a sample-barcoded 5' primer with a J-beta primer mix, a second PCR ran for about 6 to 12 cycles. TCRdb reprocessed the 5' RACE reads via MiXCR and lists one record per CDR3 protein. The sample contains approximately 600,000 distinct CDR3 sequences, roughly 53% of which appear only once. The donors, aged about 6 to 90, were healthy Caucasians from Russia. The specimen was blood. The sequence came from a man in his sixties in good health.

CDR3 sequence reads: CASSQRDRGHYEQYF. DNA of the CDR3: TGTGCCAGCAGCCAGAGGGACAGGGGGCACTACGAGCAGTACTTC. The genes are TRBV4-2 and TRBJ2-5; 12 nucleotides line up with TRBD1. The assigned J gene may be wrong: the sequence end matches TRBJ2-7 better. Germline-derived CDR1 and CDR2 are LGHNA and YNFKEQ. The CDR3 is 15 amino acids.